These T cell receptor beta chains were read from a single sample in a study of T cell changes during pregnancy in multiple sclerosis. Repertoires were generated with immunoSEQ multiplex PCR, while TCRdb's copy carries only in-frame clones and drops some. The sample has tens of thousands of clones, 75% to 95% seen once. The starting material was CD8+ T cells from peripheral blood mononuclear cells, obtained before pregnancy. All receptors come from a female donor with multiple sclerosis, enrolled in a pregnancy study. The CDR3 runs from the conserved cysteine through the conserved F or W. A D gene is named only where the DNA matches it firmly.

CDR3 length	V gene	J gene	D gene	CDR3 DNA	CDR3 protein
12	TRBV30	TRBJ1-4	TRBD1	TGTGCCTGTGACAGGGGGGCCGAAAAACTGTTTTTT	CACDRGAEKLFF
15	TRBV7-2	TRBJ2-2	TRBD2	TGTGCCAGCAGCTTAGCGGGACTAGCGGCCGGGGAGCTGTTTTTT	CASSLAGLAAGELFF
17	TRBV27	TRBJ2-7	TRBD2	TGTGCCAGCAGTTTATCGGGCCTAGCGGGAGGGTATGTCGAGCAGTACTTC	CASSLSGLAGGYVEQYF
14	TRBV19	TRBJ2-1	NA	TGTGCCAGTAGTATATTCATCCAGGGACTTGAGCAGTTCTTC	CASSIFIQGLEQFF
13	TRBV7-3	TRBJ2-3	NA	TGTGCCAGCAGCTCAATCAACACAGATACGCAGTATTTT	CASSSINTDTQYF
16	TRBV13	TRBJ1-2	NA	TGTGCCAGCAGCTTAGGTCAGGGCAGGCTTCTCTATGGCTACACCTTC	CASSLGQGRLLYGYTF
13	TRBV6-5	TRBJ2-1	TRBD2	TGTGCCAGCAGTTACTGGGAGGGCAATGAGCAGTTCTTC	CASSYWEGNEQFF
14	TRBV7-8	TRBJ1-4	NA	TGTGCCAGCAGCTTAGGGGCAGGGTCTGAAAAACTGTTTTTT	CASSLGAGSEKLFF
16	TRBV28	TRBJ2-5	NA	TGTGCCAGCACCGTAATACTGGGGAGGTTGGGAGAGACCCAGTACTTC	CASTVILGRLGETQYF
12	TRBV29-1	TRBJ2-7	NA	TGCAGCGTTGAGGGGGAGGAGGGCGAGCAGTACTTC	CSVEGEEGEQYF
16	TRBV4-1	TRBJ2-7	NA	TGCGCCAGCAGCCAACTGGAGGGGGGGTGGTCCTACGAGCAGTACTTC	CASSQLEGGWSYEQYF
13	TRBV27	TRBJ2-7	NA	TGTGCCAGCAGTTCCATCAGGGACTACGAGCAGTACTTC	CASSSIRDYEQYF